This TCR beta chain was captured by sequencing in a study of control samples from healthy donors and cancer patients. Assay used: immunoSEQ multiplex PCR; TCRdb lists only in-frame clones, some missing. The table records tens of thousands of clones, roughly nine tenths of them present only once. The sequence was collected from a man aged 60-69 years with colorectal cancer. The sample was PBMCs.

CDR3 sequence: CASSLAGPNTEAFF. DNA for the CDR3: TGTGCCAGCAGCTTAGCAGGGCCCAACACTGAAGCTTTCTTT. The genes are TRBV13 and TRBJ1-1, with D tentatively TRBD1 (5 bases). Trimming stripped 1 base from V and 2 bases from J, with 8 bases between. This CDR3 is 14 amino acids long. Germline V CDR1 and CDR2: PRHDT, FYEKMQ (reference sequence).